Below are 15 T cell receptor beta chains sequenced from a single sample in a study of shared clonotypes between healthy human individuals. Here immunoSEQ multiplex PCR was the method, and the copy in TCRdb shows in-frame clones only, minus some. Seen here are about 1.5 million clones, about 98% observed once, and the top ten hold roughly 0.45%. Sequencing was done on a sample of naive CD4+ T cells sorted from blood. This sample's subset: CD45RA+ positively selected. Receptors were obtained from a man younger than 40 in good health.

The chain combines TRBV9 with TRBJ2-3; the match to TRBD2 covers 11 bases. Germline lookup yields CDR1 SGDLS and CDR2 YYNGEE. The CDR3 extends over 17 amino acids. Trimming took 0 bases from V and 4 from J; bases not matched to a gene: 7. The CDR3: CASSVAATSGSPDTQYF. The CDR3 coding sequence is TGTGCCAGCAGCGTAGCCGCTACTAGCGGGAGCCCAGATACGCAGTATTTT.

This clone was picked up a small number of times. The rearrangement uses TRBV7-9 and TRBJ1-5; 9 nucleotides agree with TRBD1. The CDR3 is made up of 15 amino acids. The V gene's germline CDR1 is SEHNR and CDR2 FQNEAQ (reference sequence). After removal of 2 bases from V and 7 bases from J, the junction contained 6 bases not matched to a gene. The CDR3, as DNA: TGTGCCAGCAGCTTATCGGGACAGGGCGGCCAGCCCCAGCATTTT. Translated, it gives CASSLSGQGGQPQHF.

The J gene is TRBJ1-2, the V gene TRBV9; a weak D match, TRBD1 (6 bases). V gave up 4 bases and J gave up 0 bases, with 13 bases separating them. This CDR3 has 15 amino acids. Germline V gene sequence: CDR1 SGDLS, CDR2 YYNGEE. CDR3 loop: CASSPGQHPNYGYTF. The CDR3 region has the DNA TGTGCCAGCAGCCCCGGACAGCACCCTAACTATGGCTACACCTTC.

The CDR3 protein is CAISTSWNQPQHF. CDR3 in DNA: TGTGCCATCAGTACCTCCTGGAATCAGCCCCAGCATTTT. The chain employs TRBV10-3 and TRBJ1-5; the D is unclear. The CDR3 consists of 13 residues. Germline loops: CDR1 ENHRY, CDR2 SYGVKD. The germline V and J ends were trimmed by 5 bases and 4 bases, with 9 bases remaining between them.

J is TRBJ2-1 and V is TRBV23-1; 9 nucleotides agree with TRBD1. TRBV23-1 is treated as an ORF (open reading frame) with a function not yet certain. This CDR3 has 19 residues. V dropped 7 bases and J dropped 3; count of bases not matched to a gene: 19. CDR3 nucleotide sequence: TGCGCCAGCACCCTAATTACTGGAGTTGGACAGGGGAACTACAATGAGCAGTTCTTC. It specifies CASTLITGVGQGNYNEQFF.

V usage is TRBV28 and J usage is TRBJ2-5, with a possible D match to TRBD1 (7 bases). V was trimmed by 6 bases and J by 1 base, leaving 15 bases between them. This CDR3 contains 15 residues. From germline, CDR1 is MDHEN and CDR2 SYDVKM. Here the CDR3 reads CASSQPGGTQETQYF. CDR3 nucleotides: TGTGCCAGCAGCCAACCAGGGGGGACCCAAGAGACCCAGTACTTC. Variable domain in full (rest from reference TRBV28 and TRBJ2-5): DVKVTQSSRYLVKRTGEKVFLECVQDMDHENMFWYRQDPGLGLRLIYFSYDVKMKEKGDIPEGYSVSREKKERFSLILESASTNQTSMYLCASSQPGGTQETQYFGPGTRLLVL.

The chain recombines TRBV4-1 with TRBJ1-1; perhaps TRBD1 as D (5 bases). The CDR3 is 15 residues long. The germline CDR1 and CDR2 sequences are MGHRA and YSYEKL. V was clipped by 1 base and J by 0 bases, with 9 bases between them. CDR3 nucleotide sequence: TGCGCCAGCAGCCAAGCCGACAGCTTGAACACTGAAGCTTTCTTT. Translation gives CASSQADSLNTEAFF.

The chain is built from TRBV4-1 and TRBJ1-5; D may be TRBD1 (5 bases). Trimming removed 0 bases from V and 8 bases from J, with 17 bases in between. The V gene's germline CDR1 is MGHRA and CDR2 YSYEKL. The CDR3 is made up of 16 amino acids. Here the CDR3 DNA reads TGCGCCAGCAGCCAAGATGCGGGGGAGTGGGGGAAGCCCCAGCATTTT. Residues: CASSQDAGEWGKPQHF.

The rearrangement joins TRBV6-5 to TRBJ2-3; 8 bases agree with TRBD1. The CDR3 covers 15 residues. Germline CDR1 MNHEY, CDR2 SVGAGI. V lost 0 bases and J lost 2; bases outside the gene matches: 1. CDR3 sequence: CASSYSGQDTDTQYF. Here the CDR3 DNA reads TGTGCCAGCAGTTACTCGGGACAGGACACAGATACGCAGTATTTT.

The chain employs TRBV11-2 and TRBJ2-3; D is unresolved. Germline CDR1 SGHAT, CDR2 FQNNGV. The CDR3 is 18 amino acids. V was shortened by 5 bases and J by 2 bases, with 23 bases between the two germline ends. As DNA, the CDR3 is TGTGCCAGCAGCCCAGGTTTCTCGCTCCTACTTCCCACAGATACGCAGTATTTT. It translates to CASSPGFSLLLPTDTQYF.

This rearrangement joins TRBV5-1 to TRBJ2-1, with 13 bases identical to TRBD2. With 4 bases clipped from V and 0 bases from J, the junction kept 10 bases outside the gene matches. Germline-derived CDR1 and CDR2 are SGHRS and YFSETQ. CDR3 size: 19 residues. The CDR3 sequence: CASSAGTSGNQSSYNEQFF. CDR3 sequence (DNA): TGCGCCAGCAGCGCCGGGACTAGCGGGAATCAGAGCTCCTACAATGAGCAGTTCTTC.

The chain employs TRBV20-1 and TRBJ2-6; D unresolved. V was pared by 0 bases and J by 19 bases, with 13 bases between. The CDR3 length is 11 residues. CDR1 DFQATT and CDR2 SNEGSKA come from the germline V gene (reference sequence). Here the CDR3 DNA reads TGCAGTGCTAGAGAAGCACCGGAGCAAACTTTC. Its translation: CSAREAPEQTF.

This clone was detected only once. The chain links TRBV7-9 to TRBJ2-2; 11 bases line up with TRBD2. The V gene end was trimmed by 5 bases and the J gene end by 5 bases; junction bases not matched to a gene: 10. The CDR3 covers 17 residues. The germline V gene encodes CDR1 SEHNR and CDR2 FQNEAQ (reference sequence). CDR3 residues: CASSLYIASGRTGELFF. The CDR3 nucleotides are TGTGCCAGCAGCCTTTATATCGCTAGCGGGAGGACCGGGGAGCTGTTTTTT.

V gene TRBV28 combines with J gene TRBJ1-2; TRBD1 agrees at 9 bases. Germline CDR1 is MDHEN and CDR2 is SYDVKM. The CDR3 consists of 14 residues. With 6 bases clipped from V and 4 bases from J, the junction kept 6 bases outside the gene matches. The CDR3 DNA sequence: TGTGCCAGCAGCAAGACAGGGGGTATCTATGGCTACACCTTC. Its protein product is CASSKTGGIYGYTF.

The chain links TRBV28 to TRBJ2-1; 11 bases align to TRBD2. The ends lost 9 bases at V and 9 bases at J; junction bases unmatched: 10. The V gene's germline CDR1 is MDHEN and CDR2 SYDVKM. CDR3 size: 14 residues. CDR3: CASTTSGSWSEQFF. The CDR3 nucleotides read TGTGCCAGTACCACTAGCGGGAGTTGGAGTGAGCAGTTCTTC.